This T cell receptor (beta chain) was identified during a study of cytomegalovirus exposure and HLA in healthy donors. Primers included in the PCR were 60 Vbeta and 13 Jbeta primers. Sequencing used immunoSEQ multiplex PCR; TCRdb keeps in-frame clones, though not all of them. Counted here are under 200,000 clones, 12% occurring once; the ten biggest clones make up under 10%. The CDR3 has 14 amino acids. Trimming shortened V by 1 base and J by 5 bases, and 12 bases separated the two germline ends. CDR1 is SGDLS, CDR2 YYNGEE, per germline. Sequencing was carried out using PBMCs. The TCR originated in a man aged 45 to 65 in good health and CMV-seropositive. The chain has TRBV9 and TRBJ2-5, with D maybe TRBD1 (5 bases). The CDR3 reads CASSVQGSKETQYF. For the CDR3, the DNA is TGTGCCAGCAGCGTACAGGGTAGCAAGGAGACCCAGTACTTC.